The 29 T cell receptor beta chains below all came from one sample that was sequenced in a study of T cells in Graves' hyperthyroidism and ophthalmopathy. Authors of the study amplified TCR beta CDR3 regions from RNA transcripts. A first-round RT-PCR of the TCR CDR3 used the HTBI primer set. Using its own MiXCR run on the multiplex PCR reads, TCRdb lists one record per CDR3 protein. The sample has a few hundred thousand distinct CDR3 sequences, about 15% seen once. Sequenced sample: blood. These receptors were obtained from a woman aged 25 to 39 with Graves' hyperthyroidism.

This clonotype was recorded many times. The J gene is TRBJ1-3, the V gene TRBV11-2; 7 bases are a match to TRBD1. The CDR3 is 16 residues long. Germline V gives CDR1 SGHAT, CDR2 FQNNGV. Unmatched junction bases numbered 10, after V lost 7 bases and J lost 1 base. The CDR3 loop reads CASTSLGGQSGNTIYF. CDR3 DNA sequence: TGTGCCAGCACCTCGTTAGGGGGCCAATCTGGAAACACCATATATTTT.

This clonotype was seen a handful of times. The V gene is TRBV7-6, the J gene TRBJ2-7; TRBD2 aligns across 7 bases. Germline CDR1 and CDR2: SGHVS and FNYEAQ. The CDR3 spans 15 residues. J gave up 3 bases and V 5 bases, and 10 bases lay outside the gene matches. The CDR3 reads CASSISGIGGYEQYF. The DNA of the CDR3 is TGTGCCAGCAGCATCAGCGGGATAGGAGGCTACGAGCAGTACTTC.

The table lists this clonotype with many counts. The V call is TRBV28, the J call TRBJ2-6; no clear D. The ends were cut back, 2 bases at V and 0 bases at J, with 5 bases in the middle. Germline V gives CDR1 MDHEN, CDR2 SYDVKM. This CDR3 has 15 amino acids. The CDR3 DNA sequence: TGTGCCAGCAGTTTAGCCTCCTCTGGGGCCAACGTCCTGACTTTC. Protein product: CASSLASSGANVLTF.

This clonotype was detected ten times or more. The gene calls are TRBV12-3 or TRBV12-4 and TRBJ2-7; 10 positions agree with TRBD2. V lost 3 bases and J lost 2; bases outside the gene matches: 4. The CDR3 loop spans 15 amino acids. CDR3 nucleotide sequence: TGTGCCAGCAGTTTTAGCGGGAGGACCGCCTACGAGCAGTACTTC. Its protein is CASSFSGRTAYEQYF.

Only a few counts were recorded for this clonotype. In DNA, the CDR3 is TGTGCCAGTTTTTGGGCGGGATTCCAGGAGACCCAGTACTTC. This sequence encodes CASFWAGFQETQYF. The chain carries TRBV19 and TRBJ2-5; weak D call: TRBD2 (6 bases). The germline V gene has CDR1 LNHDA and CDR2 SQIVND (reference sequence). This CDR3 is built from 14 residues. V was shortened by 8 bases and J by 5 bases, with 18 bases between the two germline ends.

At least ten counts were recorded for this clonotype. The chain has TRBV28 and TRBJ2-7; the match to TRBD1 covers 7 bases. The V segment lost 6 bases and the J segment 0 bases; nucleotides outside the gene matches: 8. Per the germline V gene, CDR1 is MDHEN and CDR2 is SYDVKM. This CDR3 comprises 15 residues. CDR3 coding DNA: TGTGCCAGCAGCCCGACAGGGCTAGCCTCCTACGAGCAGTACTTC. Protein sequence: CASSPTGLASYEQYF.

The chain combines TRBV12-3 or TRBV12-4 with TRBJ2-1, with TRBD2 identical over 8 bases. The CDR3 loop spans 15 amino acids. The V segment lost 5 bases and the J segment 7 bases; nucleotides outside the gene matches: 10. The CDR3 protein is CASSAGLAPRNEQFF. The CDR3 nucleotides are TGTGCCAGCAGTGCCGGACTAGCCCCTCGGAATGAGCAGTTCTTC.

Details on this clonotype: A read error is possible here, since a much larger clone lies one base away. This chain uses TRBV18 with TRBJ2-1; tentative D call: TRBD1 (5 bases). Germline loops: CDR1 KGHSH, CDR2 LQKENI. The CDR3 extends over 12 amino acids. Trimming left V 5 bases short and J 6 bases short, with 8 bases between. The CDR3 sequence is CASSYRCNEQFF. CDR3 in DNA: TGTGCCAGCTCATACAGGTGCAATGAGCAGTTCTTC.

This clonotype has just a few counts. In nucleotides, the CDR3 is TGCAGTGCTAGCCGCGGGACCAGGGCCTACGAGCAGTACTTC. Translating it yields CSASRGTRAYEQYF. The genes are TRBV20-1 and TRBJ2-7, with a tentative D call TRBD2 (6 bases). The CDR3 spans 14 residues. Germline V gene sequence: CDR1 DFQATT, CDR2 SNEGSKA (reference sequence). V dropped 3 bases and J dropped 2 bases, with 14 bases sitting between them.

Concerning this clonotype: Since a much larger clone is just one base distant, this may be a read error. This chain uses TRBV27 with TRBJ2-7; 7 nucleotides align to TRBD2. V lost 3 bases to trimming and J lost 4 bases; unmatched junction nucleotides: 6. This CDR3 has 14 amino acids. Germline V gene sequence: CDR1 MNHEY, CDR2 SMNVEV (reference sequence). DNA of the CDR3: TGTGCCAGCAGTTTTCGCGGGAGTTGGTACGAGCAGTACTTC. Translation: CASSFRGSWYEQYF.

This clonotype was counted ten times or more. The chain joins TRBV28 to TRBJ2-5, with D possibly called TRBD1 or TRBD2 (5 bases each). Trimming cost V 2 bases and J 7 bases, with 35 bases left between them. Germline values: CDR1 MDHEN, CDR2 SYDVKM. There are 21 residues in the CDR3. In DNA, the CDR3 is TGTGCCAGCAGTTTAGAGAGGGGCAGGGCCCTGTTTAGGCAATTTCTTGGGACCCAGTACTTC. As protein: CASSLERGRALFRQFLGTQYF.

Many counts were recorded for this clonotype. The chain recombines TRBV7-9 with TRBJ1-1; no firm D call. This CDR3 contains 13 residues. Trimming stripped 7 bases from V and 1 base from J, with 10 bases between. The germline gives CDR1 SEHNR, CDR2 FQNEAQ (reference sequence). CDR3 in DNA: TGTGCCAGCAAGGAGAGGGCGAACACTGAAGCTTTCTTT. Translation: CASKERANTEAFF.

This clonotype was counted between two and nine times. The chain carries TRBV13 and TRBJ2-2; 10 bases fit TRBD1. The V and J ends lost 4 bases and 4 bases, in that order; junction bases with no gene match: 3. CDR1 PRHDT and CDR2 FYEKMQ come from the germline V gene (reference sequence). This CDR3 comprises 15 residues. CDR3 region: CASSSGQGGTGELFF. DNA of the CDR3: TGTGCCAGCAGCTCCGGACAGGGGGGCACCGGGGAGCTGTTTTTT.

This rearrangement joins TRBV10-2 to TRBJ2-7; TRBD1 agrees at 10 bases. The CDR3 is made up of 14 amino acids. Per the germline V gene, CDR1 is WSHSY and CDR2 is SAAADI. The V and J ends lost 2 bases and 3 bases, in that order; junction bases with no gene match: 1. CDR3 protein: CASSERDRGYEQYF. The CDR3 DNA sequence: TGCGCCAGCAGTGAGAGGGACAGGGGCTACGAGCAGTACTTC.

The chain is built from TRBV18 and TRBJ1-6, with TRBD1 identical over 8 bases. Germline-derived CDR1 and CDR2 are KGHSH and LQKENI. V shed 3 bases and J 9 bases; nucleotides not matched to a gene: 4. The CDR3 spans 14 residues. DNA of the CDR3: TGTGCCAGCTCACCGGCAGGGGGCATTTCACCCCTCCACTTT. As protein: CASSPAGGISPLHF.

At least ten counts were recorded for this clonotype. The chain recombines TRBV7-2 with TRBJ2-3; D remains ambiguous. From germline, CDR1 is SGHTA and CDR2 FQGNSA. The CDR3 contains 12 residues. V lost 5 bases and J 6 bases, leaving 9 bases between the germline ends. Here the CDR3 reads CASSPPSDTQYF. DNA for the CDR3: TGTGCCAGCAGCCCACCCTCGGATACGCAGTATTTT.

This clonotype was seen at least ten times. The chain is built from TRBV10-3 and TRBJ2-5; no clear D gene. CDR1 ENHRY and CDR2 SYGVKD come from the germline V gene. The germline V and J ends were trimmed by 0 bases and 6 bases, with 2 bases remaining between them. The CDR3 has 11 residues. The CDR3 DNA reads TGTGCCATCAGTGAGTCGCAGACCCAGTACTTC. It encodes CAISESQTQYF.

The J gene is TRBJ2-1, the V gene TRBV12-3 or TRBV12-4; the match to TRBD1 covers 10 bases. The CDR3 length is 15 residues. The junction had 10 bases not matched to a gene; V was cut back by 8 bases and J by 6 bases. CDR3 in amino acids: CASGPDRGGPNEQFF. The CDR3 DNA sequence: TGTGCCAGCGGCCCGGACAGGGGGGGCCCCAATGAGCAGTTCTTC.

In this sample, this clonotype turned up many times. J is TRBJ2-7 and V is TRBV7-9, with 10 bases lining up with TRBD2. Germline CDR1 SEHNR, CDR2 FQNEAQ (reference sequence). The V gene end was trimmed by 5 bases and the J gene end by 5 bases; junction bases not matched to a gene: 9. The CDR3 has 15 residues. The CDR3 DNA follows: TGTGCCAGCAGCGTCGTTCTAGCGGGAGCCCACGAGCAGTACTTC. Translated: CASSVVLAGAHEQYF. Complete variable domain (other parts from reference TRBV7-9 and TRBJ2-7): DTGVSQNPRHKITKRGQNVTFRCDPISEHNRLYWYRQTLGQGPEFLTYFQNEAQLEKSRLLSDRFSAERPKGSFSTLEIQRTEQGDSAMYLCASSVVLAGAHEQYFGPGTRLTVT.

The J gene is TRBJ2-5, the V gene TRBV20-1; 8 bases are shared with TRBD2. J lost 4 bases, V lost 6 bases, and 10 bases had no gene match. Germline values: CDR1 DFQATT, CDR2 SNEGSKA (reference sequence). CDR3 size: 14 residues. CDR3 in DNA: TGCAGTGCGACTACTAGCGGAGGGGGAGAGACCCAGTACTTC. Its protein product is CSATTSGGGETQYF.

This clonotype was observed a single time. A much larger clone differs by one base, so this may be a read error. Here the CDR3 reads CTSSNRQGETQYF. As DNA, the CDR3 is TGTACCAGCAGCAACCGACAGGGAGAGACCCAGTACTTC. The chain employs TRBV11-2 and TRBJ2-5, with TRBD1 matching over 7 bases. Germline-derived CDR1 and CDR2 are SGHAT and FQNNGV. The length of the CDR3 is 13 residues.

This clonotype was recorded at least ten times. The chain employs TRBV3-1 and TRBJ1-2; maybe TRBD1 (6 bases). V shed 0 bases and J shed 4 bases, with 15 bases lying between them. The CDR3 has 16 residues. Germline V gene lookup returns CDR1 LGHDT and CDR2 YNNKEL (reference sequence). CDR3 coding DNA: TGTGCCAGCAGCCAAGATGTTAGGGGGGCGGCCTATGGCTACACCTTC. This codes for CASSQDVRGAAYGYTF.

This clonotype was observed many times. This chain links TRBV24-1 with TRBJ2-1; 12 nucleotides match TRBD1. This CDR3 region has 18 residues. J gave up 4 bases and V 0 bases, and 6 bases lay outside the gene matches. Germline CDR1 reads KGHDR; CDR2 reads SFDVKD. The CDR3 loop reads CATSDLPGTGGLYNEQFF. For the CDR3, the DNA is TGTGCCACCAGTGATTTGCCCGGGACAGGGGGCCTATACAATGAGCAGTTCTTC.

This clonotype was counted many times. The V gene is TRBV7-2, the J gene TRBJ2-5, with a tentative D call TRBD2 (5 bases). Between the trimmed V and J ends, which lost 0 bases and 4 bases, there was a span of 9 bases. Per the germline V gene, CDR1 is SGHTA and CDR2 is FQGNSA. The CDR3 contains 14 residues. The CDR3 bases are TGTGCCAGCAGCTTAGCACGGGGATTAGAGACCCAGTACTTC. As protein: CASSLARGLETQYF.

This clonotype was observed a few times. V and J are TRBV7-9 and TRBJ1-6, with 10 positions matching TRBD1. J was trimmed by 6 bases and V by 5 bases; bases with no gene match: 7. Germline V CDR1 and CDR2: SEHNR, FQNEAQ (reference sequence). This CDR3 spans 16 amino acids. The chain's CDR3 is CASSAGRDRGNSPLHF. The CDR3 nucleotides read TGTGCCAGCAGCGCAGGCCGGGACAGGGGTAATTCACCCCTCCACTTT. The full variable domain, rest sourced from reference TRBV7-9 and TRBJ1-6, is DTGVSQNPRHKITKRGQNVTFRCDPISEHNRLYWYRQTLGQGPEFLTYFQNEAQLEKSRLLSDRFSAERPKGSFSTLEIQRTEQGDSAMYLCASSAGRDRGNSPLHFGNGTRLTVT.

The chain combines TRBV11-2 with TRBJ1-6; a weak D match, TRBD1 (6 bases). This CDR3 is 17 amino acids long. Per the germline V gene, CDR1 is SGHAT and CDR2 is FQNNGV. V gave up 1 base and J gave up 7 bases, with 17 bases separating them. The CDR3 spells CASSLVSTGLGNSPLHF. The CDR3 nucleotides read TGTGCCAGCAGCTTAGTTTCGACAGGCCTGGGGAATTCACCCCTCCACTTT. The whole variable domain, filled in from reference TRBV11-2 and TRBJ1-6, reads EAGVAQSPRYKIIEKRQSVAFWCNPISGHATLYWYQQILGQGPKLLIQFQNNGVVDDSQLPKDRFSAERLKGVDSTLKIQPAKLEDSAVYLCASSLVSTGLGNSPLHFGNGTRLTVT.

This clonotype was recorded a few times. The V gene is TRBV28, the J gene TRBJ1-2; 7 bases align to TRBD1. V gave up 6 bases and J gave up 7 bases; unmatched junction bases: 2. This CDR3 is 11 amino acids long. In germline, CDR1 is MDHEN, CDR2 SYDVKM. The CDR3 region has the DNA TGTGCCAGCAGGGGGACAGCTGGCTACACCTTC. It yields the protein CASRGTAGYTF.

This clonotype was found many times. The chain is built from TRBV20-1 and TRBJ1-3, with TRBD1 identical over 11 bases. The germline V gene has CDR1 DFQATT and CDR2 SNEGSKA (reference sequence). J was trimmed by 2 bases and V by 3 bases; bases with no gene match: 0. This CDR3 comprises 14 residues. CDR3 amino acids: CSARDRGPGNTIYF. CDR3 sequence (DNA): TGCAGTGCTAGGGACAGGGGGCCTGGAAACACCATATATTTT.

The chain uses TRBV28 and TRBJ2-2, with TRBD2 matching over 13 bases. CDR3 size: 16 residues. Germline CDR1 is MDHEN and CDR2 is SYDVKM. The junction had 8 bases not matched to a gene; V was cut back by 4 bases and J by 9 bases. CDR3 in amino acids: CASSSRTSGSGRELFF. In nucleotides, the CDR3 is TGTGCCAGCAGTTCTCGGACTAGCGGGAGTGGGCGGGAGCTGTTTTTT. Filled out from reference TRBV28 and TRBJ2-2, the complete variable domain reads DVKVTQSSRYLVKRTGEKVFLECVQDMDHENMFWYRQDPGLGLRLIYFSYDVKMKEKGDIPEGYSVSREKKERFSLILESASTNQTSMYLCASSSRTSGSGRELFFGEGSRLTVL.